The 26 T cell receptor beta chains reported below all come from one sample, sequenced in a study of radiation and T cells in renal cell carcinoma. Assay: immunoSEQ multiplex PCR; the TCRdb copy retains only in-frame clones and omits some. The table lists approximately 120,000 clones, around 85% of them singletons, with 4.5% to 7% in the top ten. Time point: blood 2 weeks post-SBRT. The treatment denotes: 15 Gy SBRT to primary tumor, nephrectomy 4 weeks later. Sequencing used blood, obtained from a patient whose treatment included radiotherapy and nephrectomy. The receptor set was obtained from a man in his forties or fifties with renal cell carcinoma.

The V call is TRBV6-5, the J call TRBJ1-2, with 9 bases matching TRBD1. Trimming removed 3 bases from V and 8 bases from J; junction bases left unmatched: 10. In germline, CDR1 is MNHEY, CDR2 SVGAGI. The CDR3 loop spans 15 amino acids. DNA of the CDR3: TGTGCCAGCAGTTATACCCCCGGGACAGGGTTAGGCTACACCTTC. Residues: CASSYTPGTGLGYTF.

The chain employs TRBV6-5 and TRBJ1-5; D unclear. V lost 8 bases to trimming and J lost 5 bases, with 7 bases between them. The germline V gene encodes CDR1 MNHEY and CDR2 SVGAGI. The CDR3 contains 11 residues. The CDR3 DNA reads as TGTGCCAGCGGCAGTTATCAGCCCCAGCATTTT. Protein: CASGSYQPQHF.

The chain has TRBV7-2 and TRBJ2-7; 14 positions agree with TRBD2. Germline CDR1 SGHTA, CDR2 FQGNSA. This CDR3 is 14 amino acids long. After removal of 6 bases from V and 4 bases from J, the junction contained 2 bases not matched to a gene. CDR3 in amino acids: CASSRLAGGYEQYF. For the CDR3, the DNA is TGTGCCAGCAGTCGACTAGCGGGAGGGTACGAGCAGTACTTC.

The V and J genes are TRBV6-5 and TRBJ2-3; D perhaps matches TRBD2 (6 bases). Deletions cut 0 bases from V and 3 bases from J, with 10 bases between. The V gene's germline CDR1 is MNHEY and CDR2 SVGAGI. This CDR3 contains 15 residues. The CDR3 here is CASSYSEGPTDTQYF. The DNA for the CDR3 is TGTGCCAGCAGTTACTCGGAGGGGCCGACAGATACGCAGTATTTT.

The chain is built from TRBV4-3 and TRBJ2-3, with 8 positions matching TRBD2. CDR1 and CDR2 (germline): LGHNA, YSLEER. J lost 6 bases, V lost 3 bases, and 8 bases had no gene match. This CDR3 is 15 amino acids long. CDR3 protein: CASSHSGGSEDTQYF. CDR3 DNA sequence: TGCGCCAGCAGCCACAGCGGGGGATCGGAGGATACGCAGTATTTT.

This clone has only one observation. The CDR3 is CSVGDAETQYF. For the CDR3, the DNA is TGCAGCGTAGGGGACGCGGAGACCCAGTACTTC. The chain uses TRBV29-1 and TRBJ2-5, with D tentatively TRBD1 or TRBD2 (5 bases each). Trimming shortened V by 6 bases and J by 5 bases, and 10 bases separated the two germline ends. There are 11 residues in the CDR3. CDR1 and CDR2 from the germline V gene are SQVTM and ANQGSEA.

The rearrangement uses TRBV27 and TRBJ1-4, with no clear D. Trimming took 5 bases from V and 7 from J, leaving 20 bases between them. There are 16 residues in the CDR3. Germline V gene sequence: CDR1 MNHEY, CDR2 SMNVEV (reference sequence). The CDR3 region has the DNA TGTGCCAGCAGTCTTCATGATTCAACCATCGGTGAAAAACTGTTTTTT. This translates into CASSLHDSTIGEKLFF.

This chain connects TRBV19 to TRBJ2-2; D call uncertain. V was trimmed by 4 bases and J by 4 bases, leaving 7 bases between them. Germline loops: CDR1 LNHDA, CDR2 SQIVND (reference sequence). The CDR3 is made up of 13 amino acids. The CDR3 reads CASSKSFTGELFF. Written as DNA, the CDR3 is TGTGCCAGTAGTAAAAGTTTCACCGGGGAGCTGTTTTTT. Filled out from reference TRBV19 and TRBJ2-2, the complete variable domain reads DGGITQSPKYLFRKEGQNVTLSCEQNLNHDAMYWYRQDPGQGLRLIYYSQIVNDFQKGDIAEGYSVSREKKESFPLTVTSAQKNPTAFYLCASSKSFTGELFFGEGSRLTVL.

The chain couples TRBV28 to TRBJ2-1; 10 positions agree with TRBD2. Germline CDR1 and CDR2: MDHEN and SYDVKM. The CDR3 totals 17 residues. With V trimmed by 4 bases and J by 4 bases, 10 bases remained unmatched. CDR3 amino acids: CASSSMTLAGLYNEQFF. DNA for the CDR3: TGTGCCAGCAGTTCGATGACACTAGCGGGGCTTTACAATGAGCAGTTCTTC.

The V call is TRBV28, the J call TRBJ1-2; 7 bases agree with TRBD1. This CDR3 has 13 amino acids. V dropped 6 bases and J dropped 7; count of bases not matched to a gene: 8. CDR1 is MDHEN, CDR2 SYDVKM, per germline. The CDR3 DNA follows: TGTGCCAGCAGATTAACAGGGGATACTGGCTACACCTTC. Its protein product is CASRLTGDTGYTF.

The chain joins TRBV27 to TRBJ1-1; D gene uncertain. Germline-derived CDR1 and CDR2 are MNHEY and SMNVEV (reference sequence). This CDR3 region has 19 residues. Trimming cost V 3 bases and J 3 bases, with 26 bases left between them. CDR3: CASSLGYSGFHELDTEAFF. DNA of the CDR3: TGTGCCAGCAGTTTGGGATACAGCGGTTTTCATGAGTTGGACACTGAAGCTTTCTTT.

The count of this clone is one. V is TRBV6-1 and J is TRBJ1-5, with 8 bases identical to TRBD1. Germline V gives CDR1 MNHNS, CDR2 SASEGT. The V segment lost 10 bases and the J segment 6 bases; nucleotides outside the gene matches: 14. The CDR3 sequence is 15 residues long. The CDR3 DNA reads TGTGCCACCCGACTATTTACAGGGGGTGCTCAGCCCCAGCATTTT. This sequence encodes CATRLFTGGAQPQHF.

V usage is TRBV10-3 and J usage is TRBJ2-2; D is ambiguous. With 6 bases removed from V and 0 bases from J, the gap between germline ends came to 8 bases. Germline CDR1 ENHRY, CDR2 SYGVKD. This CDR3 has 14 amino acids. As DNA, the CDR3 is TGTGCCATCAGGAGCAATACGAACACCGGGGAGCTGTTTTTT. Translation gives CAIRSNTNTGELFF.

The V and J genes are TRBV4-3 and TRBJ1-1; TRBD1 matches 8 bases. J gave up 1 base and V 1 base, and 8 bases lay outside the gene matches. The V gene's germline CDR1 is LGHNA and CDR2 YSLEER. The CDR3 totals 17 residues. CDR3 nucleotides: TGCGCCAGCAGCCAAGCGCTTACCGGGACAGGGAACACTGAAGCTTTCTTT. This codes for CASSQALTGTGNTEAFF.

V usage is TRBV6-6 and J usage is TRBJ1-1; no clear D gene. The CDR3 is 15 residues long. V dropped 6 bases and J dropped 4 bases, with 18 bases sitting between them. Looked up from germline, CDR1 is MNHNY and CDR2 is SVGAGI (reference sequence). The CDR3 bases are TGTGCCAGCAGCCCCCGCCCGGTAACGGCCACTGAAGCTTTCTTT. It codes for CASSPRPVTATEAFF.

The chain employs TRBV5-1 and TRBJ2-3, with TRBD2 matching over 8 bases. V was clipped by 0 bases and J by 1 base; unmatched bases: 4. The CDR3 is 16 amino acids. Germline assignment: CDR1 SGHRS and CDR2 YFSETQ. The CDR3 loop reads CASSLEPAGGTDTQYF. CDR3 coding DNA: TGCGCCAGCAGCTTGGAGCCAGCGGGAGGCACAGATACGCAGTATTTT.

In DNA, the CDR3 is TGTGCCAGCAGTGAGAGCGGACCTCAAGAGACCCAGTACTTC. It yields the protein CASSESGPQETQYF. The chain couples TRBV2 to TRBJ2-5, with D possibly being TRBD2 (5 bases). The V gene's germline CDR1 is SNHLY and CDR2 FYNNEI. CDR3 size: 14 residues. V was pared by 3 bases and J by 2 bases, with 10 bases between.

The rearrangement links TRBV7-9 to TRBJ2-1; D not certain. Germline V lookup: CDR1 SEHNR, CDR2 FQNEAQ (reference sequence). The CDR3 is 14 amino acids. The V and J ends lost 5 bases and 0 bases respectively, with 8 bases between them. The DNA for the CDR3 is TGTGCCAGCAGCCCCACGGCCTCCTACAATGAGCAGTTCTTC. Residues: CASSPTASYNEQFF.

The V gene is TRBV5-5, the J gene TRBJ1-4, with 8 bases aligning to TRBD1. The CDR3 runs 15 residues. V lost 3 bases to trimming and J lost 8 bases; unmatched junction nucleotides: 9. CDR1 is SGHKS and CDR2 is YYEKEE in the germline V gene (reference sequence). The CDR3 DNA sequence: TGTGCCAGCAGCTCCCAGGGGGCTTTGAGGGAAAAACTGTTTTTT. Protein sequence: CASSSQGALREKLFF.

The V call is TRBV11-2, the J call TRBJ1-1, with 10 nucleotides matching TRBD1. The CDR3 loop spans 14 amino acids. The junction had 4 bases not matched to a gene; V was cut back by 5 bases and J by 4 bases. From germline, CDR1 is SGHAT and CDR2 FQNNGV. The DNA of the CDR3 is TGTGCCAGCAGCCGGGACAGGGGTAGCACTGAAGCTTTCTTT. Translation: CASSRDRGSTEAFF.

The chain links TRBV4-2 to TRBJ1-3; possibly TRBD1 for D (6 bases). CDR1 LGHNA and CDR2 YNFKEQ come from the germline V gene. CDR3 length: 15 amino acids. V was shortened by 5 bases and J by 4 bases, with 15 bases between the two germline ends. The CDR3 spells CASSERGGRGNTIYF. The CDR3 coding sequence is TGTGCCAGCAGCGAAAGGGGGGGGAGAGGAAACACCATATATTTT.

J is TRBJ1-1 and V is TRBV5-1; D gene uncertain. The CDR3 loop spans 13 amino acids. Trimming removed 4 bases at V and 1 base at J, with 8 bases between. CDR1 SGHRS and CDR2 YFSETQ come from the germline V gene. The CDR3 reads CASSLGENTEAFF. The CDR3 DNA is TGCGCCAGCAGCCTGGGTGAGAACACTGAAGCTTTCTTT. The entire variable domain, with the rest obtained from reference TRBV5-1 and TRBJ1-1, is as follows: KAGVTQTPRYLIKTRGQQVTLSCSPISGHRSVSWYQQTPGQGLQFLFEYFSETQRNKGNFPGRFSGRQFSNSRSEMNVSTLELGDSALYLCASSLGENTEAFFGQGTRLTVV.

The chain recombines TRBV6-5 with TRBJ1-2, with TRBD1 as a possible D gene (6 bases). The CDR3 totals 15 residues. Between the trimmed V and J ends, which lost 2 bases and 5 bases, there was a span of 15 bases. Germline V CDR1 and CDR2: MNHEY, SVGAGI. This CDR3 is CASSYREQGGYGYTF. The CDR3 DNA follows: TGTGCCAGCAGTTACCGAGAACAGGGAGGGTATGGCTACACCTTC.

This clone was counted between two and nine times. The chain has TRBV5-1 and TRBJ1-2; no reliable D call. Germline CDR1 SGHRS, CDR2 YFSETQ. This CDR3 is built from 13 residues. V shed 4 bases and J shed 0 bases, with 7 bases lying between them. The CDR3, as DNA: TGCGCCAGCAGCCAAGCAACTAACTATGGCTACACCTTC. Translating it yields CASSQATNYGYTF.

This sequence joins TRBV2 and TRBJ1-4, with 7 bases identical to TRBD1. Trimming at V came to 7 bases and at J to 8 bases, leaving 7 bases not matched to a gene. Germline CDR1 is SNHLY and CDR2 is FYNNEI. The length of the CDR3 is 13 residues. Written as DNA, the CDR3 is TGTGCCAGCAAAAGGGGGCTCGAGGAAAAACTGTTTTTT. This translates into CASKRGLEEKLFF.

In this sample, this clone turned up a few times. The genes are TRBV19 and TRBJ2-7, with 7 bases that match TRBD1. Looked up from germline, CDR1 is LNHDA and CDR2 is SQIVND (reference sequence). The CDR3 covers 17 residues. V lost 1 base, J lost 5 bases, and 14 bases stayed unmatched. CDR3 nucleotide sequence: TGTGCCAGTAGTATAGGTACTTTGACAGGGTTTTTCCACGAGCAGTACTTC. Translation: CASSIGTLTGFFHEQYF. The full variable domain, rest sourced from reference TRBV19 and TRBJ2-7, is DGGITQSPKYLFRKEGQNVTLSCEQNLNHDAMYWYRQDPGQGLRLIYYSQIVNDFQKGDIAEGYSVSREKKESFPLTVTSAQKNPTAFYLCASSIGTLTGFFHEQYFGPGTRLTVT.